This is a list of T cell receptor beta chains from one sample in a study of graft-versus-host responses after intestinal transplantation. Antigens of these TCRs are unknown. Libraries were prepared by immunoSEQ multiplex PCR; TCRdb keeps only in-frame clonotypes and omits some of them. The sample lists more than 95,000 clones; about 90% were seen once. The source was unstimulated CD4+ T cells sorted from spleen or lymph node cells, collected before intestinal transplant. The receptors here all came from a human donor who received an intestinal transplant. Each CDR3 is given with its conserved first and last residue. The D gene is left open where the match is weak. A clone size is listed for some rows: how often the clone was seen (once, few, many), or a class if it is expanded.

D gene: -; J gene: TRBJ1-4; V gene: TRBV5-4; clone size: -; CDR3 protein: CASSMGQGNEKLFF; CDR3 DNA: TGTGCCAGCAGCATGGGGCAGGGTAATGAAAAACTGTTTTTT
D gene: TRBD2; J gene: TRBJ2-7; V gene: TRBV10-2; clone size: -; CDR3 protein: CASSSGGGAYEQYF; CDR3 DNA: TGCGCCAGCAGTAGCGGGGGTGGTGCATACGAGCAGTACTTC
D gene: TRBD2; J gene: TRBJ2-1; V gene: TRBV7-9; clone size: medium-sized; CDR3 protein: CASSKTTSGSYNEQFF; CDR3 DNA: TGTGCCAGCAGCAAGACGACTAGCGGGAGCTACAATGAGCAGTTCTTC
D gene: -; J gene: TRBJ1-2; V gene: TRBV2; clone size: -; CDR3 protein: CASSEIRQGNGYTF; CDR3 DNA: TGTGCCAGCAGTGAAATTCGGCAGGGGAACGGCTACACCTTC
D gene: -; J gene: TRBJ2-3; V gene: TRBV19; clone size: -; CDR3 protein: CASSIMAQDTQYF; CDR3 DNA: TGTGCCAGTAGTATAATGGCCCAAGATACGCAGTATTTT
D gene: -; J gene: TRBJ1-1; V gene: TRBV25-1; clone size: -; CDR3 protein: CASSVNRAGGTEAFF; CDR3 DNA: TGTGCCAGCAGTGTTAACAGGGCGGGCGGCACTGAAGCTTTCTTT
D gene: TRBD2; J gene: TRBJ2-1; V gene: TRBV19; clone size: -; CDR3 protein: CASSHLAGGNYNEQFF; CDR3 DNA: TGTGCCAGTAGTCATCTAGCGGGGGGGAACTACAATGAGCAGTTCTTC
D gene: -; J gene: TRBJ2-4; V gene: TRBV12-5; clone size: once; CDR3 protein: CASGLVHRKGKNIQYF; CDR3 DNA: TGTGCTAGTGGTTTGGTACACAGAAAGGGCAAAAACATTCAGTACTTC
D gene: -; J gene: TRBJ1-5; V gene: TRBV12-5; clone size: -; CDR3 protein: CASGRADARGRGNQPQHF; CDR3 DNA: TGTGCTAGTGGCCGAGCAGATGCAAGGGGAAGAGGGAATCAGCCCCAGCATTTT
D gene: -; J gene: TRBJ2-7; V gene: TRBV5-1; clone size: -; CDR3 protein: CASSPQGSRGYEQYF; CDR3 DNA: TGCGCCAGCAGCCCCCAGGGAAGTAGGGGCTACGAGCAGTACTTC
D gene: -; J gene: TRBJ1-2; V gene: TRBV11-2; clone size: -; CDR3 protein: CASSLDLIRGANYGYTF; CDR3 DNA: TGTGCCAGCAGCTTAGATTTGATTCGGGGAGCTAACTATGGCTACACCTTC
D gene: TRBD2; J gene: TRBJ2-1; V gene: TRBV28; clone size: -; CDR3 protein: CAESGGLSYNEQFF; CDR3 DNA: TGTGCCGAGTCGGGGGGGCTCTCCTACAATGAGCAGTTCTTC
D gene: -; J gene: TRBJ1-1; V gene: TRBV28; clone size: once; CDR3 protein: CASSLSRGTEAFF; CDR3 DNA: TGTGCCAGCAGTTTATCCAGGGGCACTGAAGCTTTCTTT
D gene: -; J gene: TRBJ2-3; V gene: TRBV10-2; clone size: -; CDR3 protein: CASSGSTDTQYF; CDR3 DNA: TGCGCCAGCAGTGGTAGCACAGATACGCAGTATTTT
D gene: -; J gene: TRBJ2-3; V gene: TRBV9; clone size: few; CDR3 protein: CASSVDKVRTDTQYF; CDR3 DNA: TGTGCCAGCAGCGTAGATAAGGTTCGCACAGATACGCAGTATTTT